This T cell receptor beta chain emerged from a study of quantifying T cell responses using KT2 cells. On the study more broadly: Reverse transcription used primers in the TCR alpha and beta constant regions. A predetermined fluorescence threshold ended the second PCR, run as a qPCR. General study results and limits: Very high KT2 spike-in numbers caused saturation in KT2 sequence detection.

In this sample, this clonotype turned up a few times. The target antigen is unknown. Unfractionated PBMC were spiked with known numbers of KT2 clone cells. The cDNA 3' end received a ligated oligonucleotide with a UMI. First-round PCR used three to five cycles and beta primers RC1.1 and RC1.2 covering TRBC1 and TRBC2. Starting with the second PCR, alpha and beta TCR chains went through separate processing. Via MiXCR, TCRdb re-called the UMI-ligation and nested PCR reads, giving one row per CDR3 protein. The table records fewer than 45,000 distinct CDR3 sequences, approximately 17% of them present only once. Germline values: CDR1 LGHNT, CDR2 FRNRAP. The CDR3 has 14 amino acids. V lost 6 bases to trimming and J lost 1 base; unmatched junction nucleotides: 6.

Material for sequencing was PBMCs spiked with cells of the T cell clone KT2. The TCR originated in a human donor. This chain connects TRBV12-5 to TRBJ2-7; 7 bases map to TRBD1. The CDR3 is CASGDRYFSYEQYF. CDR3 coding DNA: TGTGCTAGTGGGGACAGGTATTTTTCCTACGAGCAGTACTTC.